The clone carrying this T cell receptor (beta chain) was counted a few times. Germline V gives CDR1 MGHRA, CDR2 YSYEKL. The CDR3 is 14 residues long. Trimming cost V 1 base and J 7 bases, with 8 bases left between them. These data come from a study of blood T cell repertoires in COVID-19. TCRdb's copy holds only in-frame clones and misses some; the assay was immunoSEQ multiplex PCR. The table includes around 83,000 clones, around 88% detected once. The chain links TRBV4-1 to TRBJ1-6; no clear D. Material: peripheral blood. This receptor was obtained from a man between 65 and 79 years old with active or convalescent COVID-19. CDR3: CASSQVPQNSPLHF. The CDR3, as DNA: TGCGCCAGCAGCCAAGTACCCCAGAATTCACCCCTCCACTTT.